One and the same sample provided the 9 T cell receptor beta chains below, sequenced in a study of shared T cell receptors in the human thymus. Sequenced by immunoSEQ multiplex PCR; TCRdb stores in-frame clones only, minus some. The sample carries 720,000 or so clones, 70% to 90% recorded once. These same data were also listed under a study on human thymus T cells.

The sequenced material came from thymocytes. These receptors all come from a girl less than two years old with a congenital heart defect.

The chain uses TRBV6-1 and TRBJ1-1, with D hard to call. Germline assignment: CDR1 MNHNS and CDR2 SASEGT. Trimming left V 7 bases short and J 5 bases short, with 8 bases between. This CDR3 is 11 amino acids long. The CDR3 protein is CASNVRTEAFF. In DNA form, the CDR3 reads TGTGCCAGCAACGTGAGGACTGAAGCTTTCTTT.

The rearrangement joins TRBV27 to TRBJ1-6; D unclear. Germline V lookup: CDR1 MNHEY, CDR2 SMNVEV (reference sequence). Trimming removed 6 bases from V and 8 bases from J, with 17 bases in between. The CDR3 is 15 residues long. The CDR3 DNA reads TGTGCCAGCAGGCAACGAGAAGGAGGAGATTCACCCCTCCACTTT. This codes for CASRQREGGDSPLHF.

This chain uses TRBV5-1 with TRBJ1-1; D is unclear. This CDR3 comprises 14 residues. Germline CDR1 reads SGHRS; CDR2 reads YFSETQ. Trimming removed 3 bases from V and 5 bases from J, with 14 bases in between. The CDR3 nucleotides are TGCGCCAGCAGCTCGGCCGGACTGGGTACTGAAGCTTTCTTT. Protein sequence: CASSSAGLGTEAFF. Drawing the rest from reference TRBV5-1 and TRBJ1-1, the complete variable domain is KAGVTQTPRYLIKTRGQQVTLSCSPISGHRSVSWYQQTPGQGLQFLFEYFSETQRNKGNFPGRFSGRQFSNSRSEMNVSTLELGDSALYLCASSSAGLGTEAFFGQGTRLTVV.

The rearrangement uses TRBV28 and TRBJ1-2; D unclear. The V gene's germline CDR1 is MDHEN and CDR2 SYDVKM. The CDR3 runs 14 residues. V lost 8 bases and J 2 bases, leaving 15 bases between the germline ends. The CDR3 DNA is TGTGCCAGCTCTTCTACCCCTTTCAACTATGGCTACACCTTC. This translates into CASSSTPFNYGYTF.

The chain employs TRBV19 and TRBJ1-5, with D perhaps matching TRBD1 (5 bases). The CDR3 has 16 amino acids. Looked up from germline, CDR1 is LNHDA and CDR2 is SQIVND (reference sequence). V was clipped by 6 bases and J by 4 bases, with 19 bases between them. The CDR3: CASSLTPRGVNQPQHF. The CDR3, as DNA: TGTGCCAGTAGCTTAACCCCTCGGGGGGTTAATCAGCCCCAGCATTTT.

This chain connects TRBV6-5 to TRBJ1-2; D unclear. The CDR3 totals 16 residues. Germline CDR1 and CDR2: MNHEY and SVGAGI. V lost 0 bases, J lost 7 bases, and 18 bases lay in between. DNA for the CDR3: TGTGCCAGCAGTTACTCAGTCCATCTCGATACTTTTGGCTACACCTTC. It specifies CASSYSVHLDTFGYTF.

The CDR3: CASGFRDRTRNSPLHF. In DNA, the CDR3 is TGTGCTAGTGGTTTCCGGGACAGAACCCGAAATTCACCCCTCCACTTT. The V call is TRBV12-5, the J call TRBJ1-6; TRBD1 matches 7 bases. Per the germline V gene, CDR1 is LGHNT and CDR2 is FRNRAP. J was trimmed by 7 bases and V by 3 bases; bases with no gene match: 9. The CDR3 covers 16 residues. Full variable domain (rest looked up from reference TRBV12-5 and TRBJ1-6): DARVTQTPRHKVTEMGQEVTMRCQPILGHNTVFWYRQTMMQGLELLAYFRNRAPLDDSGMPKDRFSAEMPDATLATLKIQPSEPRDSAVYFCASGFRDRTRNSPLHFGNGTRLTVT.

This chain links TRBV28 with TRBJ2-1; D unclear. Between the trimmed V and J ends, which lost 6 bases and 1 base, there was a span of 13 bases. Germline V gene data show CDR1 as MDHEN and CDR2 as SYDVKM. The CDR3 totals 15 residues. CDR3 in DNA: TGTGCCAGCAGCACCATCTTTCGGTCCTACAATGAGCAGTTCTTC. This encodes CASSTIFRSYNEQFF.

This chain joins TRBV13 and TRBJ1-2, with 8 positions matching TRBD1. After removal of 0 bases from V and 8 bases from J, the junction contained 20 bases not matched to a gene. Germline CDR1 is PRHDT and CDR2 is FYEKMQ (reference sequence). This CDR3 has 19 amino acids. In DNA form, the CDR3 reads TGTGCCAGCAGCTTAGGAAGAATCGGACAGGGCCCTTCTTCGGAGGGCTACACCTTC. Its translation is CASSLGRIGQGPSSEGYTF.